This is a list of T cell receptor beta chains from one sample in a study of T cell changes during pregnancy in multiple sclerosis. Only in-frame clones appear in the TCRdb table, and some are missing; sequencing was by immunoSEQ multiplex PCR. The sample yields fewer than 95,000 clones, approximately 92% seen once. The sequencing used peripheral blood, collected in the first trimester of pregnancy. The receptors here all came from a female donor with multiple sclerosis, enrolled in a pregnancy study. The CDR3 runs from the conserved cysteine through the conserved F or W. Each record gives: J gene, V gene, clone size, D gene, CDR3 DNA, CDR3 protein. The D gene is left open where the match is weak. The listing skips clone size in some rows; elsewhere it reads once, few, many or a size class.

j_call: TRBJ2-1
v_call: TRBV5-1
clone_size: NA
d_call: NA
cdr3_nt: TGCGCCAGCATACCGGGGGGCTTGAGCTCCTACAATGAGCAGTTCTTC
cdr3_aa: CASIPGGLSSYNEQFF

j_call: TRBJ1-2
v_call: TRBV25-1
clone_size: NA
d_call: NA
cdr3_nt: TGTGCCAGCAGTGCTGGCGGGTCGGGCTATGGCTACACCTTC
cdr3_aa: CASSAGGSGYGYTF

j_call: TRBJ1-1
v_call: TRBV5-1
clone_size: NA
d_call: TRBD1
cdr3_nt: TGCGCCAGCAGCCCCGGGGACAGGGATGTCACTGAAGCTTTCTTT
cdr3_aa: CASSPGDRDVTEAFF

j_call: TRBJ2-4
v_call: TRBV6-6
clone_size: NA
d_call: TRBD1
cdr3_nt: TGTGCCAGCAGTTTCAACCGGGACAGAGGCCGAAACATTCAGTACTTC
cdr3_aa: CASSFNRDRGRNIQYF

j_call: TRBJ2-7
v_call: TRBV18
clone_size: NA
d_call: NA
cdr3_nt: TGTGCCAGCTCACCAGGCGGTCCCTACGAGCAGTACTTC
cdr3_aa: CASSPGGPYEQYF

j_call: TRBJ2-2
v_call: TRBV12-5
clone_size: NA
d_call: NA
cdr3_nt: TGTGCTAGTGGTCCGGCAGGTGTGAACACCGGGGAGCTGTTTTTT
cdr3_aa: CASGPAGVNTGELFF

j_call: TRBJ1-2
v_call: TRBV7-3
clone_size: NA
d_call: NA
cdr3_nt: TGTGCCAGCAGCGGGAGCTTGGGAGGCTACACCTTC
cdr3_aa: CASSGSLGGYTF

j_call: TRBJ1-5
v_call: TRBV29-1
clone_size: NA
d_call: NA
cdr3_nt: TGCAGTGGCGGGCATGCTGAGGGAGCTAATCAGCCCCAGCATTTT
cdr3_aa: CSGGHAEGANQPQHF

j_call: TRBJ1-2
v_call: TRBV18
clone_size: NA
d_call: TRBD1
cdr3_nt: TGTGCCAGCTCGGCGGGACAGGGGGCGAACGGCTACACCTTC
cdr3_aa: CASSAGQGANGYTF

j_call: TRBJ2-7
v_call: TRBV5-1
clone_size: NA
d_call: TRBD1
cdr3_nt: TGCGCCAGCAGCTGGGCGGGACAGGGCCGACTCCAAAAGTCCTACGAGCAGTACTTC
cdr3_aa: CASSWAGQGRLQKSYEQYF

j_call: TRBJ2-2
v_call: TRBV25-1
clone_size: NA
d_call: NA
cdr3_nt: TGTGCCAGCAGTCCGGGGGGCCCGAACACCGGGGAGCTGTTTTTT
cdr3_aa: CASSPGGPNTGELFF

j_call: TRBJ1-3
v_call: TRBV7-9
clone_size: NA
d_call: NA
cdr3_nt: TGTGCCAGCGAGGGTCACTCTGGAAACACCATATATTTT
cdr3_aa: CASEGHSGNTIYF

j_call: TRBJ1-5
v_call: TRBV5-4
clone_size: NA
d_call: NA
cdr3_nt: TGTGCCAGCAGCTTGCAGGGTGAGGATCAGCCCCAGCATTTT
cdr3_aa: CASSLQGEDQPQHF

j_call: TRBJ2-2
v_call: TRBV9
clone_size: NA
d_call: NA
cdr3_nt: TGTGCCAGCAGCGTAGTTGGGACATCCCCCGGGGAGCTGTTTTTT
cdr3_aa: CASSVVGTSPGELFF

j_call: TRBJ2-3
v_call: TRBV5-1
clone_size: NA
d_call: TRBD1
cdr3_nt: TGCGCCAGCAGCCGCCAGACAGGGGGCGAGGGAGATACGCAGTATTTT
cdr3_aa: CASSRQTGGEGDTQYF

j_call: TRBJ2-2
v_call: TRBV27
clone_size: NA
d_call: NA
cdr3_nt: TGTGCCAGCACCACAGGGAGCACCCGGGAGCTGTTTTTT
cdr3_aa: CASTTGSTRELFF

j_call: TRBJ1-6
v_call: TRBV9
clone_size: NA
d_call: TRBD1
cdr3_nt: TGTGCCAGCAGCGTCGCGGGACAGTCCAATTCACCCCTCCACTTT
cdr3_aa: CASSVAGQSNSPLHF

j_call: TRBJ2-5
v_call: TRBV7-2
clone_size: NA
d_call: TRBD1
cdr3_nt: TGTGCCAGCAGCTTTGACAGGGGAGTAGGAGAGACCCAGTACTTC
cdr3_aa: CASSFDRGVGETQYF

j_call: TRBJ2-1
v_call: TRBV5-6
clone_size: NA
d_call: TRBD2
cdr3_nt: TGTGCCAGCAGCCCCCCGGGACTAGCGGGGGGGCACTCCTACAATGAGCAGTTCTTC
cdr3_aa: CASSPPGLAGGHSYNEQFF

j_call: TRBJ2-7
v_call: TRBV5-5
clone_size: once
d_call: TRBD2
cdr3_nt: TGTGCCAGCAGCCCATACGGGGGGGTCTCCTACGAGCAGTACTTC
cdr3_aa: CASSPYGGVSYEQYF

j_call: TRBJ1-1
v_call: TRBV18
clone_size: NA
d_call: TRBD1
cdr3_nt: TGTGCCAGCTCATCCGGACAGGATTCTGAAGCTTTCTTT
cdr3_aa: CASSSGQDSEAFF

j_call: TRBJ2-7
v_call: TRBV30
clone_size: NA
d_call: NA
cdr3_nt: TGTGCCTGGGGGCGCCGGGACAACCGGGGCTACGAGCAGTACTTC
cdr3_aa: CAWGRRDNRGYEQYF

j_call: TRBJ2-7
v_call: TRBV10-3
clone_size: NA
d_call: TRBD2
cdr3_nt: TGTGCCATCAGTGAAGGTCGGGGGGGGCGCTCCTACGAGCAGTACTTC
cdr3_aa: CAISEGRGGRSYEQYF

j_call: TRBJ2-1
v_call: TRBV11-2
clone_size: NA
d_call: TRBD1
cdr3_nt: TGTGCTTGGGCAGGGGGTTCCTACAATGAGCAGTTCTTC
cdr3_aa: CAWAGGSYNEQFF

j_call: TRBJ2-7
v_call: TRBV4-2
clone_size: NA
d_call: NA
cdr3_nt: TGTGCCAGCAGCCAAGACACAGGGGGTACCTCCGGGACTAGCTTCTACGAGCAGTACTTC
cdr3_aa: CASSQDTGGTSGTSFYEQYF

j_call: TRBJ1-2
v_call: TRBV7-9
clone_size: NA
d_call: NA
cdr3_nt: TGTGCCAGCAGCTCCACAGAGTATGGCTACACCTTC
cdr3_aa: CASSSTEYGYTF

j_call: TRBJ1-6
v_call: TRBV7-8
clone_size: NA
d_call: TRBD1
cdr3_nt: TGTGCCAGCAGCCTCGGGACAGCCGACACCCTCCACTTT
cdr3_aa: CASSLGTADTLHF

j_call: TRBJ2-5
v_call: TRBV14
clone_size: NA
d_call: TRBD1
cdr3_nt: TGTGCCAGCAGCCAAGGGACAGGAGAGACCCAGTACTTC
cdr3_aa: CASSQGTGETQYF

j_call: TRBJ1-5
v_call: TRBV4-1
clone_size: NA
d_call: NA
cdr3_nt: TGCGCCAGCAGCCAAGTGGGCAGTAGCAATCAGCCCCAGCATTTT
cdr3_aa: CASSQVGSSNQPQHF